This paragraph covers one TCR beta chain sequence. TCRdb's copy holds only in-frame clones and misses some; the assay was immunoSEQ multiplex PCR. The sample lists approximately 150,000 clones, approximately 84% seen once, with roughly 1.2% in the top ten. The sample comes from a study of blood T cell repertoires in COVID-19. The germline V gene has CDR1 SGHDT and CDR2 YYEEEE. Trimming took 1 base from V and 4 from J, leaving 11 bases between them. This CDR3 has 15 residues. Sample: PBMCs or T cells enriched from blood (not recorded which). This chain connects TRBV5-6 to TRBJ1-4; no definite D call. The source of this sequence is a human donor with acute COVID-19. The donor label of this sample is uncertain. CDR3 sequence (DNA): TGTGCCAGCAGCTTGTTTTGGCAGATTAATGAAAAACTGTTTTTT. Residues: CASSLFWQINEKLFF.